These 8 T cell receptor beta chains were sequenced from one sample in a study of Graves' ophthalmopathy and Graves' hyperthyroidism. RNA served as the template for amplifying TCR beta CDR3 regions. After a first-round RT-PCR with HTBI primers, a second-round multiplex PCR was run. In TCRdb, the multiplex PCR reads were re-called with MiXCR into one record per CDR3 protein. The sample has about 740,000 distinct CDR3 sequences; 35% to 50% are singletons. The sample comprised peripheral blood. These receptor sequences come from an adult man with Graves' ophthalmopathy.

V gene TRBV5-4 combines with J gene TRBJ2-5, with TRBD2 identical over 9 bases. Germline CDR1 SGHNT, CDR2 YYREEE (reference sequence). With V trimmed by 2 bases and J by 5 bases, 10 bases remained unmatched. CDR3 size: 16 residues. CDR3 residues: CASSLPSGRSGETQYF. CDR3 bases: TGTGCCAGCAGCTTACCGAGCGGGAGGAGCGGCGAGACCCAGTACTTC.

There are a few counts of this clonotype. The chain carries TRBV7-9 and TRBJ1-3, with D possibly TRBD1 on 6 matching bases. V dropped 0 bases and J dropped 2 bases, with 20 bases sitting between them. This CDR3 has 19 residues. The germline V gene has CDR1 SEHNR and CDR2 FQNEAQ (reference sequence). The CDR3 DNA reads as TGTGCCAGCAGCTTAGCTGGTGGGCAGGGGAGAAGTCCTGGAAACACCATATATTTT. Amino acid sequence: CASSLAGGQGRSPGNTIYF.

The chain recombines TRBV25-1 with TRBJ2-2; perhaps TRBD1 as D (5 bases). CDR3 length: 15 amino acids. V dropped 6 bases and J dropped 6 bases, with 17 bases sitting between them. CDR1 MGHDK and CDR2 SYGVNS come from the germline V gene. The CDR3 DNA sequence: TGTGCCAGCAGCCTGCTTATAGGGGTTGCCGGGGAGCTGTTTTTT. Its protein is CASSLLIGVAGELFF.

A word on this clonotype: Since a much larger clone is just one base distant, this may be a read error. The gene calls are TRBV2 and TRBJ2-5; D unresolved. CDR3 length: 13 residues. Germline assignment: CDR1 SNHLY and CDR2 FYNNEI. V lost 3 bases to trimming and J lost 7 bases, with 12 bases between them. DNA for the CDR3: TGTGCCAGCAGTGATAGTGTTTGCAGGACCCAGTACTTC. It encodes CASSDSVCRTQYF. Complete variable domain (other parts from reference TRBV2 and TRBJ2-5): EPEVTQTPSHQVTQMGQEVILRCVPISNHLYFYWYRQILGQKVEFLVSFYNNEISEKSEIFDDQFSVERPDGSNFTLKIRSTKLEDSAMYFCASSDSVCRTQYFGPGTRLLVL.

This clonotype has at least ten counts. The chain recombines TRBV14 with TRBJ1-4; 7 bases are a match to TRBD1. CDR1 is SGHDN and CDR2 is FVKESK in the germline V gene. The CDR3 has 15 residues. Trimming at V came to 5 bases and at J to 4 bases, leaving 7 bases not matched to a gene. CDR3 protein: CASSDGQAYNEKLFF. CDR3 coding DNA: TGTGCCAGCAGCGACGGACAGGCATATAATGAAAAACTGTTTTTT.

In nucleotides, the CDR3 is TGCGCCAGCAGCCAAGCAGGGGATTTGGATTCACCCCTCCACTTT. The encoded protein is CASSQAGDLDSPLHF. This chain links TRBV4-3 with TRBJ1-6, with a possible D match to TRBD1 (6 bases). With 1 base removed from V and 8 bases from J, the gap between germline ends came to 12 bases. The CDR3 loop spans 15 amino acids. Germline lookup yields CDR1 LGHNA and CDR2 YSLEER.

Ten or more counts support this clonotype. The genes are TRBV2 and TRBJ1-1; 7 nucleotides line up with TRBD1. V dropped 0 bases and J dropped 2; count of bases not matched to a gene: 9. CDR1 SNHLY and CDR2 FYNNEI come from the germline V gene. The CDR3 spans 17 residues. The CDR3 coding sequence is TGTGCCAGCAGTGAAGCGCGAAGACAGGGAGACAACACTGAAGCTTTCTTT. Protein sequence: CASSEARRQGDNTEAFF.

The chain carries TRBV20-1 and TRBJ1-2, with D tentatively TRBD1 (6 bases). V was clipped by 0 bases and J by 6 bases, with 14 bases between them. This CDR3 has 14 amino acids. Germline CDR1 is DFQATT and CDR2 is SNEGSKA (reference sequence). The CDR3 loop is CSAREPGAANGYTF. The CDR3 coding sequence is TGCAGTGCTAGAGAGCCGGGGGCCGCGAATGGCTACACCTTC.